One and the same sample provided the 5 T cell receptor beta chains below, sequenced in a study of T cells in Graves' hyperthyroidism and ophthalmopathy. RNA transcripts provided the source from which TCR beta CDR3 regions were amplified. With the HTBI primer set, the TCR CDR3 went through a first round of RT-PCR. TCRdb fed the multiplex PCR reads into MiXCR, producing one record per CDR3 protein. The sample yields about 520,000 distinct CDR3 sequences, roughly 24% seen once. Source material: blood. The receptors here all came from a woman in her twenties or thirties with Graves' ophthalmopathy.

This clonotype was counted many times. The V call is TRBV29-1, the J call TRBJ1-1, with unresolved D. Per germline, CDR1 SQVTM and CDR2 ANQGSEA. V was pared by 6 bases and J by 6 bases, with 8 bases between. The CDR3 consists of 10 residues. This CDR3 is CSVDSSEAFF. The CDR3, as DNA: TGCAGCGTCGACTCATCTGAAGCTTTCTTT.

At least ten counts were recorded for this clonotype. A single base separates this from a much larger clone, so it may be a read error. The V and J genes are TRBV27 and TRBJ2-5; 8 nucleotides match TRBD1. CDR1 MNHEY and CDR2 SMNVEV come from the germline V gene (reference sequence). This CDR3 contains 16 residues. CDR3 sequence reads: CASSPSTGDHPETKYF. For the CDR3, the DNA is TGTGCCAGCAGTCCATCGACAGGGGATCATCCCGAGACCAAGTACTTC.

The chain recombines TRBV2 with TRBJ2-3; D perhaps matches TRBD1 (5 bases). CDR1 is SNHLY, CDR2 FYNNEI, per germline. Trimming stripped 3 bases from V and 1 base from J, with 11 bases between. This CDR3 spans 15 amino acids. The DNA for the CDR3 is TGTGCCAGCAGTGACCGCAGGGTAGGCACAGATACGCAGTATTTT. Encoded protein: CASSDRRVGTDTQYF.

There are many counts of this clonotype. The chain couples TRBV12-3 or TRBV12-4 to TRBJ1-1; the match to TRBD1 covers 9 bases. Trimming at V came to 7 bases and at J to 4 bases, leaving 10 bases not matched to a gene. This CDR3 is built from 15 residues. The chain's CDR3 is CASKTTGQGGTEAFF. The CDR3, as DNA: TGTGCCAGCAAAACGACGGGACAGGGCGGCACTGAAGCTTTCTTT.

This clonotype was recorded at least ten times. This sequence joins TRBV12-3 or TRBV12-4 and TRBJ2-2; no firm D call. V lost 8 bases and J lost 2, with 9 bases in between. The CDR3 runs 13 residues. The CDR3 loop reads CASSNRNTGELFF. In DNA, the CDR3 is TGTGCCAGCTCCAACCGTAACACCGGGGAGCTGTTTTTT.